These 29 T cell receptor beta chains were all obtained from the same sample, sequenced in a study of T cell repertoires in cytomegalovirus infection. TCRdb independently ran MiXCR on the reads; one entry per CDR3 protein. Of some 120,000 distinct CDR3 sequences listed, roughly a tenth are singletons. No antigens are known for them. Sequencing was carried out using PBMCs, sequenced either directly or after in vitro stimulation (not recorded which). Receptors originate from a human donor in good health (CMV status not recorded). Some clones in this sample may be carry-over from other donors' samples.

V usage is TRBV5-6 and J usage is TRBJ2-2; no definite D call. Germline CDR1 reads SGHDT; CDR2 reads YYEEEE. The CDR3 extends over 15 amino acids. V was trimmed by 2 bases and J by 6 bases, leaving 14 bases between them. CDR3 sequence (DNA): TGTGCCAGCAGCTTCATTGGCGGAGAGGCCGGGGAGCTGTTTTTT. It is translated as CASSFIGGEAGELFF.

The chain combines TRBV19 with TRBJ1-5; weak D call: TRBD1 (5 bases). Germline loops: CDR1 LNHDA, CDR2 SQIVND (reference sequence). V lost 0 bases, J lost 8 bases, and 11 bases lay in between. The CDR3 loop spans 14 amino acids. This CDR3 is CASSIDGTWEPQHF. CDR3 nucleotide sequence: TGTGCCAGTAGTATAGACGGGACCTGGGAGCCCCAGCATTTT.

This clonotype was observed at least ten times. The chain is built from TRBV10-3 and TRBJ1-1; D gene ambiguous. V was trimmed by 2 bases and J by 3 bases, leaving 10 bases between them. Looked up from germline, CDR1 is ENHRY and CDR2 is SYGVKD. This CDR3 comprises 14 residues. The DNA of the CDR3 is TGTGCCATCAGTGAGGAAGGCATTTACACTGAAGCTTTCTTT. This translates into CAISEEGIYTEAFF.

The table lists this clonotype with many counts. The chain joins TRBV6-1 to TRBJ2-7; D not resolved. The germline gives CDR1 MNHNS, CDR2 SASEGT. The CDR3 spans 13 residues. V shed 7 bases and J shed 1 base, with 11 bases lying between them. The CDR3 coding sequence is TGTGCCAGCACCCTGACTCATTCCTACGAGCAGTACTTC. Its protein is CASTLTHSYEQYF.

This clonotype was recorded a few times. The chain is built from TRBV5-5 and TRBJ2-3; D ambiguous. Germline values: CDR1 SGHKS, CDR2 YYEKEE (reference sequence). The CDR3 covers 13 residues. Trimming stripped 4 bases from V and 4 bases from J, with 10 bases between. CDR3 in DNA: TGTGCCAGCAGCGCAAATCGGCCAGATACGCAGTATTTT. The encoded protein is CASSANRPDTQYF.

The chain has TRBV11-2 and TRBJ1-2, with D uncertain. Deletions cut 1 base from V and 5 bases from J, with 17 bases between. Germline V lookup: CDR1 SGHAT, CDR2 FQNNGV. The CDR3 has 16 amino acids. The chain's CDR3 is CASSLAFRGREYGYTF. The CDR3 region has the DNA TGTGCCAGCAGCTTAGCCTTTCGAGGCAGAGAATATGGCTACACCTTC.

In this sample, this clonotype turned up a few times. V usage is TRBV9 and J usage is TRBJ2-7; 7 bases fit TRBD1. V was pared by 2 bases and J by 4 bases, with 6 bases of the junction left unmatched. This CDR3 comprises 14 residues. Germline CDR1 and CDR2: SGDLS and YYNGEE. CDR3 loop: CASSVNGQVYEQYF. CDR3 nucleotides: TGTGCCAGCAGCGTCAATGGACAGGTGTACGAGCAGTACTTC.

The V and J genes are TRBV7-2 and TRBJ1-6; unclear D gene. With 4 bases removed from V and 4 bases from J, the gap between germline ends came to 5 bases. Germline CDR1 SGHTA, CDR2 FQGNSA. CDR3 length: 13 amino acids. As DNA, the CDR3 is TGTGCCAGCAGCTCGCCATATAATTCACCCCTCCACTTT. This encodes CASSSPYNSPLHF.

Only a few counts were recorded for this clonotype. The gene calls are TRBV15 and TRBJ1-2; maybe TRBD1 (5 bases). This CDR3 is built from 15 residues. Germline CDR1 reads LNHNV; CDR2 reads YYDKDF (reference sequence). Between the trimmed V and J ends, which lost 2 bases and 4 bases, there was a span of 14 bases. The CDR3 here is CATSRTTATPYGYTF. CDR3 bases: TGTGCCACCAGCAGAACGACAGCCACTCCCTATGGCTACACCTTC.

The V and J genes are TRBV18 and TRBJ1-4; a possible D gene is TRBD1 (5 bases). V lost 2 bases and J lost 7, with 14 bases in between. The CDR3 covers 15 residues. Per germline, CDR1 KGHSH and CDR2 LQKENI. CDR3 in DNA: TGTGCCAGCTCACCAAGAAGGGAAAGGGGTGAAAAACTGTTTTTT. This encodes CASSPRRERGEKLFF.

In its sample, this clonotype was seen a few times. The genes are TRBV28 and TRBJ2-1; the D is unclear. The V gene's germline CDR1 is MDHEN and CDR2 SYDVKM. Deletions cut 6 bases from V and 0 bases from J, with 12 bases between. This CDR3 region has 15 residues. The CDR3 nucleotides read TGTGCCAGCAGAAAGGACCGAAGCTCCTACAATGAGCAGTTCTTC. Encoded protein: CASRKDRSSYNEQFF. Complete variable domain (other parts from reference TRBV28 and TRBJ2-1): DVKVTQSSRYLVKRTGEKVFLECVQDMDHENMFWYRQDPGLGLRLIYFSYDVKMKEKGDIPEGYSVSREKKERFSLILESASTNQTSMYLCASRKDRSSYNEQFFGPGTRLTVL.

Many counts were recorded for this clonotype. This chain connects TRBV7-2 to TRBJ2-5; D might be TRBD1 or TRBD2, each matching 5 bases. The V gene lost 5 bases and the J gene lost 0 bases, with 13 bases spanning the gap. This CDR3 has 15 residues. Per germline, CDR1 SGHTA and CDR2 FQGNSA. The CDR3 bases are TGTGCCAGCAGCCAAGGGACGTTGTACCAAGAGACCCAGTACTTC. Residues: CASSQGTLYQETQYF.

This chain uses TRBV18 with TRBJ1-4; 9 bases agree with TRBD1. Germline CDR1 KGHSH, CDR2 LQKENI. V dropped 3 bases and J dropped 8; count of bases not matched to a gene: 7. The CDR3 totals 15 residues. CDR3: CASSPQTGGWEKLFF. For the CDR3, the DNA is TGTGCCAGCTCACCGCAAACAGGGGGCTGGGAAAAACTGTTTTTT.

There are a few counts of this clonotype. J is TRBJ1-6 and V is TRBV4-3; a weak D match, TRBD1 (5 bases). The CDR3 loop spans 16 amino acids. Trimming took 3 bases from V and 9 from J, leaving 18 bases between them. Germline CDR1 LGHNA, CDR2 YSLEER. CDR3 DNA sequence: TGCGCCAGCAGCCACACCGGGCTAGGGGAGAGTTCACCCCTCCACTTT. It yields the protein CASSHTGLGESSPLHF.

The table lists this clonotype with a few counts. This rearrangement joins TRBV2 to TRBJ1-1; TRBD1 might be the D (6 bases). Germline V gives CDR1 SNHLY, CDR2 FYNNEI. V shed 6 bases and J shed 11 bases, with 16 bases lying between them. The CDR3 consists of 12 residues. CDR3 in amino acids: CASRTDSQVAFF. CDR3 in DNA: TGTGCCAGCAGGACGGACAGCCAAGTGGCTTTCTTT.

The V and J genes are TRBV2 and TRBJ1-5; no firm D call. Trimming took 1 base from V and 1 from J, leaving 5 bases between them. The CDR3 is 14 residues long. Looked up from germline, CDR1 is SNHLY and CDR2 is FYNNEI. The CDR3 region has the DNA TGTGCCAGCAGTGAAGGCAGGAGCAATCAGCCCCAGCATTTT. Translated: CASSEGRSNQPQHF. Filled out from reference TRBV2 and TRBJ1-5, the complete variable domain reads EPEVTQTPSHQVTQMGQEVILRCVPISNHLYFYWYRQILGQKVEFLVSFYNNEISEKSEIFDDQFSVERPDGSNFTLKIRSTKLEDSAMYFCASSEGRSNQPQHFGDGTRLSIL.

In its sample, this clonotype was seen many times. The chain joins TRBV25-1 to TRBJ2-2; tentative D call: TRBD1 (6 bases). The CDR3 spans 15 residues. Germline CDR1 is MGHDK and CDR2 is SYGVNS. V was cut by 2 bases and J by 1 base, with 8 bases left in between. Here the CDR3 DNA reads TGTGCCAGCAGTGAACCGACAGGGAACACCGGGGAGCTGTTTTTT. Translating it yields CASSEPTGNTGELFF.

The rearrangement joins TRBV19 to TRBJ2-1; perhaps TRBD2 as D (5 bases). Trimming pared 0 bases from V and 0 bases from J, leaving 12 bases between. CDR1 and CDR2 (germline): LNHDA, SQIVND (reference sequence). The CDR3 totals 17 residues. CDR3 in amino acids: CASSIDLATGSYNEQFF. CDR3 in DNA: TGTGCCAGTAGTATAGATTTAGCGACCGGCTCCTACAATGAGCAGTTCTTC.

Only a few counts were recorded for this clonotype. The chain links TRBV4-3 to TRBJ2-1; tentatively, D is TRBD1 (6 bases). V was cut by 0 bases and J by 10 bases, with 19 bases left in between. There are 16 residues in the CDR3. The germline gives CDR1 LGHNA, CDR2 YSLEER. CDR3 in DNA: TGCGCCAGCAGCCAAGATCGACGGATGGCAGGGGTCGAGCAGTTCTTC. Translation gives CASSQDRRMAGVEQFF.

There are a few counts of this clonotype. The genes are TRBV30 and TRBJ1-2; D gene unclear. The V end lost 0 bases, the J end lost 2 bases, and 7 bases lay between the germline ends. From germline, CDR1 is GTSNPN and CDR2 SVGIG (reference sequence). This CDR3 is built from 13 residues. The CDR3 here is CAWSVEPNYGYTF. Here the CDR3 DNA reads TGTGCCTGGAGTGTTGAGCCCAACTATGGCTACACCTTC. The whole variable domain, filled in from reference TRBV30 and TRBJ1-2, reads SQTIHQWPATLVQPVGSPLSLECTVEGTSNPNLYWYRQAAGRGLQLLFYSVGIGQISSEVPQNLSASRPQDRQFILSSKKLLLSDSGFYLCAWSVEPNYGYTFGSGTRLTVV.

This clonotype appeared many times. The chain employs TRBV9 and TRBJ2-7; 8 bases are shared with TRBD2. Germline CDR1 and CDR2: SGDLS and YYNGEE. Trimming at V came to 7 bases and at J to 6 bases, leaving 12 bases not matched to a gene. The CDR3 sequence is 14 residues long. The CDR3 DNA reads as TGTGCCAGCTCCCCACGGGAGGGCTGGGGCGAGCAGTACTTC. This encodes CASSPREGWGEQYF.

This clonotype was detected ten times or more. The chain has TRBV7-8 and TRBJ1-1, with TRBD1 identical over 11 bases. V trimming: 5 bases; J trimming: 7 bases; junction bases outside the gene matches: 9. The CDR3 consists of 15 residues. CDR1 SGHVS and CDR2 FQNEAQ come from the germline V gene. In DNA form, the CDR3 reads TGTGCCAGCAGCCCCCATGGGACAGGGGGGAATGAAGCTTTCTTT. Protein product: CASSPHGTGGNEAFF.

The chain's CDR3 is CAIPLGGLATGELFF. The DNA of the CDR3 is TGTGCCATCCCCCTGGGGGGCCTGGCCACCGGGGAGCTGTTTTTT. The genes are TRBV6-6 and TRBJ2-2, with D possibly being TRBD1 or TRBD2 (6 bases each). Germline V gene lookup returns CDR1 MNHNY and CDR2 SVGAGI (reference sequence). Trimming removed 10 bases at V and 4 bases at J, with 19 bases between. The CDR3 is made up of 15 amino acids.

This clonotype was seen a few times. The chain couples TRBV4-1 to TRBJ1-2; D is unclear. Germline CDR1 reads MGHRA; CDR2 reads YSYEKL. This CDR3 is 14 amino acids long. V gave up 4 bases and J gave up 8 bases, with 17 bases separating them. The CDR3 protein is CASSPQPERDGYTF. CDR3 sequence (DNA): TGCGCCAGCAGCCCTCAACCGGAGCGAGACGGCTACACCTTC.

This clonotype has just a few counts. This chain links TRBV19 with TRBJ2-3; perhaps TRBD2 as D (5 bases). Germline assignment: CDR1 LNHDA and CDR2 SQIVND (reference sequence). CDR3 length: 16 residues. Trimming cost V 2 bases and J 0 bases, with 12 bases left between them. The CDR3 nucleotides read TGTGCCAGTAGTATACTTCCGGGATCTAGCACAGATACGCAGTATTTT. Amino acid sequence: CASSILPGSSTDTQYF.

The chain employs TRBV15 and TRBJ2-5; D is uncertain. Trimming took off 3 bases at V and 4 bases at J, with 6 bases between the two ends. The CDR3 is 12 amino acids. CDR1 is LNHNV and CDR2 is YYDKDF in the germline V gene (reference sequence). The chain's CDR3 is CATSSGLETQYF. The CDR3, as DNA: TGTGCCACCAGCAGCGGCCTAGAGACCCAGTACTTC.

In its sample, this clonotype was seen a few times. The J gene is TRBJ1-2, the V gene TRBV4-1; TRBD1 matches at 8 bases. The V gene end was trimmed by 2 bases and the J gene end by 6 bases; junction bases not matched to a gene: 8. The CDR3 covers 15 residues. The V gene's germline CDR1 is MGHRA and CDR2 YSYEKL. The CDR3 DNA is TGCGCCAGCAGCCAACTGGACAGGGAGAATCATGGCTACACCTTC. As protein: CASSQLDRENHGYTF.

This clonotype occurred a few times. V is TRBV7-2 and J is TRBJ2-3; 12 bases align to TRBD2. J gave up 2 bases and V 5 bases, and 5 bases lay outside the gene matches. The CDR3 contains 16 residues. Per germline, CDR1 SGHTA and CDR2 FQGNSA. CDR3 nucleotides: TGTGCCAGCAGCCCCGGACTAGCGGGGTTCACAGATACGCAGTATTTT. Its protein product is CASSPGLAGFTDTQYF. Combining the CDR3 with reference TRBV7-2 and TRBJ2-3 gives the whole variable domain GAGVSQSPSNKVTEKGKDVELRCDPISGHTALYWYRQSLGQGLEFLIYFQGNSAPDKSGLPSDRFSAERTGGSVSTLTIQRTQQEDSAVYLCASSPGLAGFTDTQYFGPGTRLTVL.

The chain is built from TRBV10-3 and TRBJ1-6; no definite D call. This CDR3 contains 19 residues. Per the germline V gene, CDR1 is ENHRY and CDR2 is SYGVKD. Between the trimmed V and J ends, which lost 4 bases and 14 bases, there was a span of 33 bases. The CDR3 DNA follows: TGTGCCATCAGTGCGAGTCGAACACCCAGTCAGGACGCCCGACGGACCCTCCACTTT. Encoded protein: CAISASRTPSQDARRTLHF.